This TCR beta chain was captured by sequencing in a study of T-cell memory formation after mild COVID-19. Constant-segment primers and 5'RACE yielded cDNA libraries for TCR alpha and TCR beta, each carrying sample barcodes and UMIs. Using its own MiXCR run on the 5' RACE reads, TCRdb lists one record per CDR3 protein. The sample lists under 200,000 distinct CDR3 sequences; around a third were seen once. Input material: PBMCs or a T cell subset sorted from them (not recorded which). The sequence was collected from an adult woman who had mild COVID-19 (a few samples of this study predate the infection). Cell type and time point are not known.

In nucleotides, the CDR3 is TGCGCCAGCAGCCGAGATTCGGGGGCGAACAATCAGCCCCAGCATTTT. Translated: CASSRDSGANNQPQHF. The chain uses TRBV4-3 and TRBJ1-5, with a tentative D call TRBD1 (6 bases). Germline values: CDR1 LGHNA, CDR2 YSLEER. V was shortened by 4 bases and J by 3 bases, with 16 bases between the two germline ends. The CDR3 length is 16 residues.